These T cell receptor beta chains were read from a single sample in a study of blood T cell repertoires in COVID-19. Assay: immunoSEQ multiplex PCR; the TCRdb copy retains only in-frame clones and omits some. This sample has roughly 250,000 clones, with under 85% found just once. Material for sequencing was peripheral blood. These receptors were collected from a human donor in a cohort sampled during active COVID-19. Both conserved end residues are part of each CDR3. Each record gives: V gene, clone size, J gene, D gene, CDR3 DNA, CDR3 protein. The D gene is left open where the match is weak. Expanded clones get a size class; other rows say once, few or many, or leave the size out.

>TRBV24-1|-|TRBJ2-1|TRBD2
TGTGCCACCAGTGATTTCCGGACTAGCGGGAGGAAGGGCCCTTTAGATGAGCAGTTCTTC
CATSDFRTSGRKGPLDEQFF
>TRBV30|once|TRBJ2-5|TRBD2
TGTGCCTGGACTAGCGGGGGGCAAGAGACCCAGTACTTC
CAWTSGGQETQYF
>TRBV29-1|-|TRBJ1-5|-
TGCAGCGTGCGGGACAGCAATCAGCCCCAGCATTTT
CSVRDSNQPQHF
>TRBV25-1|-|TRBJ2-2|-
TGTGCCAGCAGGGCCGAGGGGGGGACCGGGGAGCTGTTTTTT
CASRAEGGTGELFF
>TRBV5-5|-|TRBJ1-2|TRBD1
TGTGCCAGCAGGGAGACAGGGACAAGGGTCTATGGCTACACCTTC
CASRETGTRVYGYTF
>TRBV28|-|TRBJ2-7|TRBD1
TGTGCCAGCAGCTCCGGACAGGGCGAGCAGTACTTC
CASSSGQGEQYF
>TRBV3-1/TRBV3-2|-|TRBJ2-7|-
TGTGCCAGCAGCAGCCGGCACCGGGTATCCTACGAGCAGTACTTC
CASSSRHRVSYEQYF
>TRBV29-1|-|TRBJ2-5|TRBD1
TGCAGCGTTACGACAGGGGGCAGGGGGGAGACCCAGTACTTC
CSVTTGGRGETQYF
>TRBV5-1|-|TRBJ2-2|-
TGCGCCAGCAGCAGGGGCTACTCGAACACCGGGGAGCTGTTTTTT
CASSRGYSNTGELFF
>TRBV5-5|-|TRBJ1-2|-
TGTGCCAGCAGCCTGGGACACACTAACTATGGCTACACCTTC
CASSLGHTNYGYTF
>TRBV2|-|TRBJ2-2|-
TGTGCCAGCAGACACCCCCAGAGGAGGGCCGTTACCGGGGAGCTGTTTTTT
CASRHPQRRAVTGELFF
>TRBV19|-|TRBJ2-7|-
TGTGCCAGTAGTGGGAGTACCGGGACAATCTACGAGCAGTACTTC
CASSGSTGTIYEQYF
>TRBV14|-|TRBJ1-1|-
TGTGCCAGCATCCAATTGGGGCGTAGGAACACTGAAGCTTTCTTT
CASIQLGRRNTEAFF
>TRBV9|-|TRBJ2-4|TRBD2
TGTGCCAGCAGCGCTCCACTGACTAGCGGGGGGACCAAAAACATTCAGTACTTC
CASSAPLTSGGTKNIQYF
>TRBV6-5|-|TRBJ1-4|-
TGTGCCAGCAGTACTTACACAGGGACTAATGAAAAACTGTTTTTT
CASSTYTGTNEKLFF
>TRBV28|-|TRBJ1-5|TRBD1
TGTGCCAGCAGCTCGGGACAGGGTAACCAGCCCCAGCATTTT
CASSSGQGNQPQHF
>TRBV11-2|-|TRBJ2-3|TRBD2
TGTGCCAGCAGCTCCCGACTAGCGGGAGGTGCAGATACGCAGTATTTT
CASSSRLAGGADTQYF
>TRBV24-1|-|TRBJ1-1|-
TGTGCCACTAGCAGACGGGAGGGTAACACTGAAGCTTTCTTT
CATSRREGNTEAFF
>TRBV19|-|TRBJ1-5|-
TGTGCCAGTAGGTTCGAGTATAGCAATCAGCCCCAGCATTTT
CASRFEYSNQPQHF
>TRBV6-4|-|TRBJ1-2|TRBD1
TGTGCCAGCAGGAAAACAGGGGATTCGGGCGGCTACACCTTC
CASRKTGDSGGYTF
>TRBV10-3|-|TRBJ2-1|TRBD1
TGTGCCATCAGCAGGGGGCGCGATGAGCAGTTCTTC
CAISRGRDEQFF
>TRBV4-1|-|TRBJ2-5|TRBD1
TGCGCCAGCAGCCACGAATCGGGACAGGGGATCGAGACCCAGTACTTC
CASSHESGQGIETQYF
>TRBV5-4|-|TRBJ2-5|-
TGTGCCAGCAGCCCGGGCGGGCGGGGGCTCGGGGAGACCCAGTACTTC
CASSPGGRGLGETQYF
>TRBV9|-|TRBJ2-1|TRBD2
TGTGCCAGCAGCGTAGGAGGCGGGGGTATCAATGAGCAGTTCTTC
CASSVGGGGINEQFF
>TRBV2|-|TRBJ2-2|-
TGTGCCTCAAATCCGGGGTCGAACACCGGGGAGCTGTTTTTT
CASNPGSNTGELFF
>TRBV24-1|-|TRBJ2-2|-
TGTGCCACCAGGCCCACAGGGACGAACACCGGGGAGCTGTTTTTT
CATRPTGTNTGELFF
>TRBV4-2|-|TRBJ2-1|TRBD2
TGTGCCAGCAGCCAATATAGCGGGGGAGGGCCCTACAATGAGCAGTTCTTC
CASSQYSGGGPYNEQFF
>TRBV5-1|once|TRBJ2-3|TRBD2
TGCGCCAGCAGCTTTGAACTAGCGGGAGATGCAGATACGCAGTATTTT
CASSFELAGDADTQYF
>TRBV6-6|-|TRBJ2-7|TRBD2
TGTGCCAGCAGCCTTCCGGGAGGCCAAGGCTACGAGCAGTACTTC
CASSLPGGQGYEQYF
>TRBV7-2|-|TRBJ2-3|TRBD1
TGTGCCAGCAGCTTAGCCCAGGGGGGCACAGATACGCAGTATTTT
CASSLAQGGTDTQYF
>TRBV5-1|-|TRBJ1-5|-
TGCGCCAGCAGCTCAGGACAGTACGATCAGCCCCAGCATTTT
CASSSGQYDQPQHF
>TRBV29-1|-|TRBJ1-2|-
TGCAGCGTTGTATCTGCGGGGCTGGACACCTTC
CSVVSAGLDTF
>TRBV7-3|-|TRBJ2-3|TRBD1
TGTGCCAGCAGCTTAAGTACAGGGGATTCCTCTACAGATACGCAGTATTTT
CASSLSTGDSSTDTQYF
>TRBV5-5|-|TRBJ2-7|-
TGTGCCAGCAGGTCGGCCTACGAGCAGTACTTC
CASRSAYEQYF
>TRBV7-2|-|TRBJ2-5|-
TGTGCCAGCAGCTTAGTCCACCTCGCTAGGGGGGAGACCCAGTACTTC
CASSLVHLARGETQYF
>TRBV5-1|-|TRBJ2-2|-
TGCGCCAGCAGCTTGGGACTACCTGACACCGGGGAGCTGTTTTTT
CASSLGLPDTGELFF
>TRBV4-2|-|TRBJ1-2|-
TGTGCCAGCAGCCAAGGCCGGGGGACCACTAACTATGGCTACACCTTC
CASSQGRGTTNYGYTF
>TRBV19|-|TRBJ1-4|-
TGTGCCAGTAGTATCCGGGGGGTAGCTAATGAAAAACTGTTTTTT
CASSIRGVANEKLFF
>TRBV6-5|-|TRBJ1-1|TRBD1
TGTGCCAGCGGGGACAGGGGCATGAACACTGAAGCTTTCTTT
CASGDRGMNTEAFF
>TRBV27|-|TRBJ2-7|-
TGTGCCAGCAGTTTAGAATCAACTCCCTACGAGCAGTACTTC
CASSLESTPYEQYF
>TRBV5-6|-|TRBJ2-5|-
TGTGCCAGCAGAGGAAACCGGGACTCCGAAGAGACCCAGTACTTC
CASRGNRDSEETQYF
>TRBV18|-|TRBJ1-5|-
TGTGCCAGCTCACCTCAGGAAGGCCACAATCAGCCCCAGCATTTT
CASSPQEGHNQPQHF
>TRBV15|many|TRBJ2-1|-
TGTGCCACCAGCCTGTCCTGGGGAGATGAGCAGTTCTTC
CATSLSWGDEQFF
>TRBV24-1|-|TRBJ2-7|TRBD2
TGTGCCACCAGTGATTCTCTAGCGGAATCCTACGAGCAGTACTTC
CATSDSLAESYEQYF
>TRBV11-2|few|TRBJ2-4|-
TGTGCCAGCAGCTTCCTTCAAGCTGACATTCAGTACTTC
CASSFLQADIQYF
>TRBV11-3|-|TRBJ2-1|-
TGTGCCAGCAGCCGCGCGGCGACCTCGGGCAGGGGCGATGAGCAGTTCTTC
CASSRAATSGRGDEQFF
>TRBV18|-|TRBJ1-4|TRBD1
TGTGCCAGCTCTCCTGGACAGGGGATCTACGAAAAACTGTTTTTT
CASSPGQGIYEKLFF